The 19 T cell receptor beta chains below were found in one sample sequenced in a study of blood T cell repertoires in COVID-19. The assay was immunoSEQ multiplex PCR, and TCRdb's table has in-frame clones only and misses some. The data show 150,000 to 200,000 clones, with approximately 90% seen just once and approximately 4.9% held by the top ten. The sample was peripheral blood. The receptors were sampled from a man under 40 with COVID-19, enrolled during active disease.

The rearrangement uses TRBV7-2 and TRBJ1-1, with D tentatively TRBD1 (6 bases). Germline V gene lookup returns CDR1 SGHTA and CDR2 FQGNSA. V was pared by 1 base and J by 5 bases, with 17 bases between. The CDR3 covers 16 residues. The CDR3 is CASSLVYAGAGTEAFF. For the CDR3, the DNA is TGTGCCAGCAGCTTAGTATACGCAGGGGCAGGGACTGAAGCTTTCTTT.

V is TRBV2 and J is TRBJ1-5; 12 bases map to TRBD1. The V gene's germline CDR1 is SNHLY and CDR2 FYNNEI. The CDR3 contains 16 residues. The V and J ends lost 8 bases and 0 bases, in that order; junction bases with no gene match: 5. CDR3 bases: TGTGCCAGCGGAGGGACAGGGGGCTATAGCAATCAGCCCCAGCATTTT. Protein sequence: CASGGTGGYSNQPQHF.

The chain has TRBV29-1 and TRBJ1-1; 8 bases are a match to TRBD1. The length of the CDR3 is 13 residues. The germline V gene encodes CDR1 SQVTM and CDR2 ANQGSEA. Trimming removed 7 bases from V and 3 bases from J; junction bases left unmatched: 7. CDR3 bases: TGCAGCGCCGTCAGGGGGCCTTACACTGAAGCTTTCTTT. This sequence encodes CSAVRGPYTEAFF.

The V gene is TRBV12-3 or TRBV12-4, the J gene TRBJ2-5; 8 nucleotides align to TRBD2. Trimming took 3 bases from V and 4 from J; bases not matched to a gene: 1. This CDR3 is built from 13 residues. The CDR3 loop reads CASSLGLGETQYF. CDR3 bases: TGTGCCAGCAGTTTGGGACTAGGAGAGACCCAGTACTTC.

The chain is built from TRBV6-6 and TRBJ2-1; 9 bases match TRBD1. V lost 5 bases to trimming and J lost 8 bases; unmatched junction nucleotides: 10. The germline CDR1 and CDR2 sequences are MNHNY and SVGAGI (reference sequence). CDR3 size: 15 residues. The CDR3 reads CASSTPGQGMDEQFF. In nucleotides, the CDR3 is TGTGCCAGCAGTACCCCGGGACAGGGTATGGATGAGCAGTTCTTC.

CDR3 nucleotide sequence: TGTGCCAGCAGTTTATTTGGAGCGGGGGGGGTTTACAATGAGCAGTTCTTC. It codes for CASSLFGAGGVYNEQFF. This chain links TRBV27 with TRBJ2-1, with 10 bases matching TRBD2. The germline V gene encodes CDR1 MNHEY and CDR2 SMNVEV (reference sequence). The length of the CDR3 is 17 residues. V gave up 1 base and J gave up 4 bases; unmatched junction bases: 7.

The chain links TRBV6-2 or TRBV6-3 to TRBJ2-3; possible D gene TRBD2, 6 bases. The V and J ends lost 4 bases and 4 bases respectively, with 15 bases between them. The CDR3 extends over 15 amino acids. In germline, CDR1 is MNHEY, CDR2 SVGEGT. The CDR3 sequence: CASSSSGGAADTQYF. The CDR3 DNA is TGTGCCAGCAGTTCCTCTGGCGGGGCAGCAGATACGCAGTATTTT.

The chain is built from TRBV19 and TRBJ1-5; no clear D gene. Per the germline V gene, CDR1 is LNHDA and CDR2 is SQIVND (reference sequence). The CDR3 runs to 12 residues. V lost 8 bases, J lost 7 bases, and 12 bases lay in between. The CDR3 loop reads CASSSEGQPQHF. In DNA, the CDR3 is TGTGCCAGTTCATCCGAGGGCCAGCCCCAGCATTTT.

The rearrangement links TRBV28 to TRBJ1-3, with 9 bases fitting TRBD1. The CDR3 sequence is 15 residues long. V lost 6 bases, J lost 8 bases, and 11 bases stayed unmatched. The germline V gene encodes CDR1 MDHEN and CDR2 SYDVKM. The CDR3 DNA reads TGTGCCAGCAGGAACCCGGACAGGGGCGAGGACACCATATATTTT. This codes for CASRNPDRGEDTIYF.

This clone was recorded only once. The V gene is TRBV29-1, the J gene TRBJ1-1; TRBD1 is a possible D gene (6 bases). CDR1 and CDR2 from the germline V gene are SQVTM and ANQGSEA. The V end lost 7 bases, the J end lost 2 bases, and 14 bases lay between the germline ends. The CDR3 totals 13 residues. The CDR3 spells CSAVDRVNTEAFF. Written as DNA, the CDR3 is TGCAGCGCTGTGGACAGAGTTAACACTGAAGCTTTCTTT.

The chain has TRBV4-3 and TRBJ2-7, with D hard to call. From germline, CDR1 is LGHNA and CDR2 YSLEER. With 6 bases removed from V and 2 bases from J, the gap between germline ends came to 11 bases. The CDR3 extends over 13 amino acids. As DNA, the CDR3 is TGCGCCAGCAGTAGCACCGGCGCCTACGAGCAGTACTTC. Translated, it gives CASSSTGAYEQYF.

The chain links TRBV16 to TRBJ1-2, with 8 nucleotides matching TRBD1. CDR3 length equals 17 residues. Trimming took 2 bases from V and 1 from J; bases not matched to a gene: 9. Germline V gene lookup returns CDR1 KGHSY and CDR2 FQNENV. CDR3 residues: CASSQVAGGASNYGYTF. CDR3 sequence (DNA): TGTGCCAGCAGCCAAGTGGCAGGGGGCGCGAGTAACTATGGCTACACCTTC.

The chain has TRBV10-3 and TRBJ2-3, with 11 bases fitting TRBD2. The CDR3 extends over 17 amino acids. The V segment lost 9 bases and the J segment 6 bases; nucleotides outside the gene matches: 17. Germline V gives CDR1 ENHRY, CDR2 SYGVKD. The DNA of the CDR3 is TGTGCCATTCGGGGAGCCCGAGTAGCGGGAGGGCCTGATACGCAGTATTTT. Protein: CAIRGARVAGGPDTQYF.

This chain uses TRBV6-6 with TRBJ1-2, with 7 bases fitting TRBD1. Germline lookup yields CDR1 MNHNY and CDR2 SVGAGI (reference sequence). CDR3 length: 17 amino acids. With 5 bases clipped from V and 4 bases from J, the junction kept 16 bases outside the gene matches. For the CDR3, the DNA is TGTGCCAGCAGTCCAAACTTCCCCGGGACAGCATCCTATGGCTACACCTTC. Amino acid sequence: CASSPNFPGTASYGYTF.

V is TRBV10-3 and J is TRBJ1-1; D may be TRBD1 (5 bases). There are 16 residues in the CDR3. V gave up 0 bases and J gave up 8 bases, with 19 bases separating them. The germline V gene encodes CDR1 ENHRY and CDR2 SYGVKD. In DNA, the CDR3 is TGTGCCATCAGTGAGTCAGGGGAGGGGAGACTAAAGGAAGCTTTCTTT. Protein: CAISESGEGRLKEAFF.

The rearrangement links TRBV29-1 to TRBJ1-1, with D tentatively TRBD1 (6 bases). This CDR3 comprises 13 residues. The germline V gene encodes CDR1 SQVTM and CDR2 ANQGSEA. V lost 2 bases and J lost 4, with 11 bases in between. CDR3 loop: CSVETGLGTEAFF. The CDR3 bases are TGCAGCGTTGAAACAGGGCTGGGCACTGAAGCTTTCTTT.

The chain employs TRBV2 and TRBJ2-7; D call uncertain. This CDR3 is built from 12 residues. The ends were cut back, 6 bases at V and 4 bases at J, with 10 bases in the middle. The germline V gene has CDR1 SNHLY and CDR2 FYNNEI. The CDR3 nucleotides are TGTGCCAGCAGGACTCTACCATACGAGCAGTACTTC. This translates into CASRTLPYEQYF.

The chain carries TRBV7-2 and TRBJ2-1, with D unclear. Trimming left V 0 bases short and J 10 bases short, with 10 bases between. Germline V gene lookup returns CDR1 SGHTA and CDR2 FQGNSA. The CDR3 totals 13 residues. CDR3 sequence: CASSLAARSEQFF. The CDR3 DNA is TGTGCCAGCAGCTTAGCGGCCCGGAGCGAGCAGTTCTTC.

The chain has TRBV4-3 and TRBJ2-2; 7 nucleotides agree with TRBD1. The CDR3 is 16 residues long. Per the germline V gene, CDR1 is LGHNA and CDR2 is YSLEER. The trim removed 7 bases at V and 0 bases at J, leaving 8 bases unmatched. In DNA, the CDR3 is TGCGCCAGCATCCGACAGGGATTCCCGAACACCGGGGAGCTGTTTTTT. Translating gives CASIRQGFPNTGELFF.